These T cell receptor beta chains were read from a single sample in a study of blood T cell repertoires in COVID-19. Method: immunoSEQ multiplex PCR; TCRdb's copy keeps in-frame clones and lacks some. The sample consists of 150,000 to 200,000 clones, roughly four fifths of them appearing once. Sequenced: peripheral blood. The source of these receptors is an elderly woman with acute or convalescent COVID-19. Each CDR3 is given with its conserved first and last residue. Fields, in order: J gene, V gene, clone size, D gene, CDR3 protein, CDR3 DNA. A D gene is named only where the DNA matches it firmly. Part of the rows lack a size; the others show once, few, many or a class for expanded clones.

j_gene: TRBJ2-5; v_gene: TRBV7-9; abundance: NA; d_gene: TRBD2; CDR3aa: CASSLGHTSGRGETQYF; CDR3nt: TGTGCCAGCAGCTTAGGCCATACTAGCGGGAGGGGAGAGACCCAGTACTTC
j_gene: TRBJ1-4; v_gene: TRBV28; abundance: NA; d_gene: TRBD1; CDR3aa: CASRGQGGVTNEKLFF; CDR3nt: TGTGCCAGCAGGGGACAGGGGGGAGTAACTAATGAAAAACTGTTTTTT
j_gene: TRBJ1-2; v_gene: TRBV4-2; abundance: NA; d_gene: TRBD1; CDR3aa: CASSQPSGTGLIYTF; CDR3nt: TGTGCCAGCAGCCAACCCTCCGGGACAGGGTTAATCTACACCTTC
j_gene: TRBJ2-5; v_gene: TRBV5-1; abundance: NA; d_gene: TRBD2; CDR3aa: CASKNLAGGLETQYF; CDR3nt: TGCGCCAGCAAGAATCTAGCGGGAGGATTGGAGACCCAGTACTTC
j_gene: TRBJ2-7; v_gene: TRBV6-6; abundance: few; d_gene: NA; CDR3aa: CASSYSGTSYEQYF; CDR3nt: TGTGCCAGCAGTTATTCTGGCACAAGCTACGAGCAGTACTTC
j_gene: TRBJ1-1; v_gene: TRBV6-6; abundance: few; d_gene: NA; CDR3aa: CASSPTGMRRTEAFF; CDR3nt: TGTGCCAGCAGTCCGACGGGGATGAGGAGGACTGAAGCTTTCTTT
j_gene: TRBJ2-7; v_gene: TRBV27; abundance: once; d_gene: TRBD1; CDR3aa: CASKAGTVAYEQYF; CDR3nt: TGTGCCAGCAAGGCCGGGACAGTCGCCTACGAGCAGTACTTC
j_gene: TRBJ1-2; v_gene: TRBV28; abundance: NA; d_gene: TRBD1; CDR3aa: CASSMTGGEYYGYTF; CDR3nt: TGTGCCAGCAGTATGACAGGGGGTGAATACTATGGCTACACCTTC
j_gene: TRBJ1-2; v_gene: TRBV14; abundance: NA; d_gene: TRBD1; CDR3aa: CASSQVQTGGQGGYTF; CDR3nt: TGTGCCAGCAGCCAGGTGCAAACAGGGGGCCAAGGCGGCTACACCTTC
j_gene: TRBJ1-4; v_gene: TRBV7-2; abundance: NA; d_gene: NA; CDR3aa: CASSLERQSPNEKLFF; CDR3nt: TGTGCCAGCAGCTTAGAGAGACAGTCCCCCAATGAAAAACTGTTTTTT
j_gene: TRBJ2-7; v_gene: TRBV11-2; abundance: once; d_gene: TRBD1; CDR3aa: CASSRANRGLPAYEQYF; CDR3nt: TGTGCCAGCAGCAGAGCCAACAGGGGGCTGCCTGCCTACGAGCAGTACTTC
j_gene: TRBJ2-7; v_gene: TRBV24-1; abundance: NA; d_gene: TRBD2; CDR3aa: CATPHRPAGDPHEQYF; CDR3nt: TGTGCCACCCCTCACCGGCCGGCGGGAGACCCCCACGAGCAGTACTTC
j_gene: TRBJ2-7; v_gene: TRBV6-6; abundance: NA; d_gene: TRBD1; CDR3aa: CASSYSTGGPHYEQYF; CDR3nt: TGTGCCAGCAGTTACTCGACAGGGGGCCCACACTACGAGCAGTACTTC
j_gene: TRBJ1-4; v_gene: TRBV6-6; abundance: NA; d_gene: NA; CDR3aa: CASSYDGGREKLFF; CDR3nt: TGTGCCAGCAGTTATGATGGGGGGAGGGAAAAACTGTTTTTT
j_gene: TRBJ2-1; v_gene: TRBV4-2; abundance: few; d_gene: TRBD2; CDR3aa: CASSQEASGGINEQFF; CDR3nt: TGTGCCAGCAGCCAGGAAGCTAGCGGGGGAATCAATGAGCAGTTCTTC
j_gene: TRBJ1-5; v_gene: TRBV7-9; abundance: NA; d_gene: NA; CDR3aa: CASSGVSGGQPQHF; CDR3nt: TGTGCCAGCAGCGGCGTCTCCGGCGGTCAGCCCCAGCATTTT
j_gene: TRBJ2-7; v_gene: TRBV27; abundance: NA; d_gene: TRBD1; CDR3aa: CASSSIGQGASYEQYF; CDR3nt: TGTGCCAGCAGCAGTATTGGACAGGGGGCGTCCTACGAGCAGTACTTC
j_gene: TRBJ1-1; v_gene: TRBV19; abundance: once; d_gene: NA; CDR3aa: CASSTRGAATEAFF; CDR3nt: TGTGCCAGTAGTACCCGGGGGGCTGCCACTGAAGCTTTCTTT
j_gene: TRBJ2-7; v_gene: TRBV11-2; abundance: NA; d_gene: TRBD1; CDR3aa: CASSPRTGFYEQYF; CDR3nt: TGTGCCAGCAGCCCCCGGACAGGCTTCTACGAGCAGTACTTC
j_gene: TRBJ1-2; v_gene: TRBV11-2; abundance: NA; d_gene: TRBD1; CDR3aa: CASSFERRTGRNFYGYTF; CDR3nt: TGTGCCAGCAGCTTCGAAAGGAGGACAGGGCGGAATTTCTATGGCTACACCTTC
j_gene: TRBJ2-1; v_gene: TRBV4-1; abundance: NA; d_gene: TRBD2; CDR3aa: CASSRLAGGDNSYNEQFF; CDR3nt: TGCGCCAGCAGCCGACTAGCGGGGGGCGACAACTCCTACAATGAGCAGTTCTTC
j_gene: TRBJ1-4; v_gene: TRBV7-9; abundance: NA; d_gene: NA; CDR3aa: CASSFGAGGRGEKLFF; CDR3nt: TGTGCCAGCAGCTTCGGTGCCGGGGGACGCGGTGAAAAACTGTTTTTT
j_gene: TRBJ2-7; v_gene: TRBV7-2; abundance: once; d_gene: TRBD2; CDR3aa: CASSWGCGRGTYEQYF; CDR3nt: TGTGCCAGCAGCTGGGGGTGCGGGCGGGGGACCTACGAGCAGTACTTC
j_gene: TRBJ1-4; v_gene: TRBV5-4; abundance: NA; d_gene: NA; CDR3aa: CASSLGGLDEKLFF; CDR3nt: TGTGCCAGCAGCTTGGGGGGCTTAGATGAAAAACTGTTTTTT
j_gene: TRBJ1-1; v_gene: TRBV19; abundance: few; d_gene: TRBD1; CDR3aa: CASSIGTGAVNTEAFF; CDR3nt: TGTGCCAGTAGTATAGGGACAGGGGCTGTGAACACTGAAGCTTTCTTT
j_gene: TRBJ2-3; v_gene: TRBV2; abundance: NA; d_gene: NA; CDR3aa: CASRVLVTDTQYF; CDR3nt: TGTGCCAGCAGGGTCCTAGTCACAGATACGCAGTATTTT
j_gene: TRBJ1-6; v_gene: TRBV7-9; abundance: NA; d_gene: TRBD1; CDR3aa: CASTTGDSPLHF; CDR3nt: TGTGCCAGCACTACAGGGGATTCACCCCTCCACTTT
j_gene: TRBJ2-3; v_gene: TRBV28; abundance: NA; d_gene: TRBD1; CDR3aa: CASSLRQGLADTQYF; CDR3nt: TGTGCCAGCAGTTTGAGACAGGGGTTGGCAGATACGCAGTATTTT
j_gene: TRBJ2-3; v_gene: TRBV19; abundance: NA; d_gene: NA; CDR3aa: CASSLGAADTQYF; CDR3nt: TGTGCCAGTAGTCTTGGGGCAGCAGATACGCAGTATTTT
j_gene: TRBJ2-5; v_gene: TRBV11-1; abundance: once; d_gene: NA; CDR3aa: CASSLDRLRETQYF; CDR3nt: TGTGCCAGCAGCTTAGACAGGCTCCGAGAGACCCAGTACTTC
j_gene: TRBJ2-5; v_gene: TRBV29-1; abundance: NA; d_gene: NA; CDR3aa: CSVDGGAQETQYF; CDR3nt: TGCAGCGTTGACGGGGGAGCCCAAGAGACCCAGTACTTC
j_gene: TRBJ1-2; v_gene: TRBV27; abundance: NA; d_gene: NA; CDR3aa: CASSFRQPPYGYTF; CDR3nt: TGTGCCAGCAGTTTTAGACAGCCACCCTATGGCTACACCTTC
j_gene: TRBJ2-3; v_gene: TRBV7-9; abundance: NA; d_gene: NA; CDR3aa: CASSLVPGQTLWDTQYF; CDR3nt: TGTGCCAGCAGCTTAGTCCCCGGACAGACATTATGGGATACGCAGTATTTT
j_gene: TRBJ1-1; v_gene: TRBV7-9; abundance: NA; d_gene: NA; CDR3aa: CASSRGWLTEAFF; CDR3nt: TGTGCCAGCAGCAGGGGTTGGCTCACTGAAGCTTTCTTT
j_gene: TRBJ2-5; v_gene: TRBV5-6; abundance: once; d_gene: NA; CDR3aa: CASSVNGNRQETQYF; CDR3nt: TGTGCCAGCAGCGTCAACGGGAACAGACAAGAGACCCAGTACTTC
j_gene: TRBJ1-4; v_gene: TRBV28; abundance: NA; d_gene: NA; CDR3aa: CASRGWGQVASNEKLFF; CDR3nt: TGTGCCAGCAGGGGGTGGGGGCAGGTGGCCTCAAATGAAAAGCTGTTTTTT
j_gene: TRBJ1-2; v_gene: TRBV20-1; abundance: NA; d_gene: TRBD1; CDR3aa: CSRQGNYGYTF; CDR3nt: TGCAGTAGACAGGGCAACTATGGCTACACCTTC
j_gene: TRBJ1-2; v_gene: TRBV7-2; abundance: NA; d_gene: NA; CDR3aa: CASIKGGDGYTF; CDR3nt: TGTGCCAGCATCAAAGGGGGGGATGGCTACACCTTC
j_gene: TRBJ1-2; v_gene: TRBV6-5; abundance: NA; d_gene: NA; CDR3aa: CASSSFELNYGYTF; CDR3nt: TGTGCCAGCAGCTCTTTTGAGTTAAACTATGGCTACACCTTC
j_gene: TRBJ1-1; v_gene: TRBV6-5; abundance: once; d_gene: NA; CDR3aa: CASSSGRDTEAFF; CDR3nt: TGTGCCAGCAGTTCAGGGCGAGACACTGAAGCTTTCTTT
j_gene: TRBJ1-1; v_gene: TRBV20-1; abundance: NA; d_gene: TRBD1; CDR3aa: CSASVGQLNTEAFF; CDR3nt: TGCAGTGCTAGTGTGGGACAGTTGAACACTGAAGCTTTCTTT
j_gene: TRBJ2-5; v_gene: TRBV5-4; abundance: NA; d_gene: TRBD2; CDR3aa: CASSSTLAGGEETQYF; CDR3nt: TGTGCCAGCAGCTCGACTCTAGCGGGAGGAGAAGAGACCCAGTACTTC
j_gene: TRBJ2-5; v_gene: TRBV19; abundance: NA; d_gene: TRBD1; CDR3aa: CASSMPAGGAETQYF; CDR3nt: TGTGCCAGTAGTATGCCCGCAGGGGGCGCGGAGACCCAGTACTTC
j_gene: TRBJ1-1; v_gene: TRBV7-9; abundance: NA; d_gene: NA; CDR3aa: CASSLFRVGTEAFF; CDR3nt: TGTGCCAGCAGCTTATTCAGGGTTGGCACTGAAGCTTTCTTT